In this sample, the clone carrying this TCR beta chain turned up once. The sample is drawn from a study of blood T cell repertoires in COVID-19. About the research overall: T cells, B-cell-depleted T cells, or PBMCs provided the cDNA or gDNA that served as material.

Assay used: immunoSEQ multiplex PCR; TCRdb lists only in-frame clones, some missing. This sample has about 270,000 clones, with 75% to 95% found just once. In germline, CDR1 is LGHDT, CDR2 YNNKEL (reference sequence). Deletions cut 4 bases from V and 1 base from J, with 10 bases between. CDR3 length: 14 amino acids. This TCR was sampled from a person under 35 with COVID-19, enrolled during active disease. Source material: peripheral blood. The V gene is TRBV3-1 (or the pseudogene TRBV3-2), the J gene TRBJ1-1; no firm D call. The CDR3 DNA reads TGTGCCAGCAGCCCCTACACAGAGAACACTGAAGCTTTCTTT. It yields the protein CASSPYTENTEAFF.